This T cell receptor (beta chain) was captured by sequencing in a study of T cell repertoires in cytomegalovirus infection. Study at large: TCR beta signatures that were public indicated CMV infection and matching HLA type. Study-wide results and caveats: Summed frequency of public TCR beta families distinguished CMV carriers with the relevant HLA. CMV-specific HLA-C-restricted TCR beta clonotypes dominated the ex vivo response.

A word on this clonotype: Its antigen is still unknown.

One entry per CDR3 protein, called by TCRdb with MiXCR from the reads. The sample carries 450,000 to 650,000 distinct CDR3 sequences, roughly 29% recorded once. The ends were cut back, 5 bases at V and 6 bases at J, with 17 bases in the middle. This CDR3 contains 14 residues. The germline CDR1 and CDR2 sequences are SGHTA and FQGNSA. The specimen was PBMCs. The origin of this receptor is a human donor in good health (CMV status not recorded). Some clones in this sample may be carry-over from other donors' samples. The gene calls are TRBV7-2 and TRBJ2-7; possible D gene TRBD1, 5 bases. CDR3 nucleotide sequence: TGTGCCAGCAGCCAGGGCCGAAAGTGGGTCGAGCAGTACTTC. Translating it yields CASSQGRKWVEQYF.